Below, 22 T cell receptor beta chains from the same sample are listed, as sequenced in a study of identical twins. In TCRdb, the 5' RACE reads were re-called with MiXCR into one record per CDR3 protein. There are 750,000 to 950,000 distinct CDR3 sequences in the sample; more than 9% occur only once, and around 1.6% lies in the top ten. These data also formed part of another study, on yellow fever vaccine responses in identical twins.

Sequencing used PBMCs. Source of these receptors: a woman aged 18-29 years in good health.

V gene TRBV4-1 combines with J gene TRBJ2-7; 8 bases agree with TRBD2. There are 17 residues in the CDR3. Germline V gene lookup returns CDR1 MGHRA and CDR2 YSYEKL. V shed 0 bases, J shed 3 bases, and the junction held 10 bases outside the gene matches. The CDR3 loop reads CASSQEPGVAGNYEQYF. CDR3 nucleotide sequence: TGCGCCAGCAGCCAAGAACCTGGGGTAGCGGGGAACTACGAGCAGTACTTC.

This chain joins TRBV4-1 and TRBJ2-2, with no clear D. Per germline, CDR1 MGHRA and CDR2 YSYEKL. Trimming left V 2 bases short and J 1 base short, with 8 bases between. The CDR3 covers 15 residues. Here the CDR3 DNA reads TGCGCCAGCAGCCAAACCAACCAGAACACCGGGGAGCTGTTTTTT. Residues: CASSQTNQNTGELFF.

The V and J genes are TRBV11-2 and TRBJ2-2, with 10 bases matching TRBD1. The CDR3 contains 19 residues. CDR1 SGHAT and CDR2 FQNNGV come from the germline V gene. V shed 5 bases and J 5 bases; nucleotides not matched to a gene: 17. The CDR3: CASSERDRGLKLLTGELFF. The DNA of the CDR3 is TGTGCCAGCAGCGAACGGGACAGGGGATTGAAGTTGTTAACCGGGGAGCTGTTTTTT. Drawing the rest from reference TRBV11-2 and TRBJ2-2, the complete variable domain is EAGVAQSPRYKIIEKRQSVAFWCNPISGHATLYWYQQILGQGPKLLIQFQNNGVVDDSQLPKDRFSAERLKGVDSTLKIQPAKLEDSAVYLCASSERDRGLKLLTGELFFGEGSRLTVL.

The rearrangement joins TRBV5-1 to TRBJ2-7; D might be TRBD1 (6 bases). The V end lost 3 bases, the J end lost 2 bases, and 15 bases lay between the germline ends. The CDR3 is 15 amino acids. Germline-derived CDR1 and CDR2 are SGHRS and YFSETQ. DNA of the CDR3: TGCGCCAGCAGCTCACCAGGGGCGCGGACCTACGAGCAGTACTTC. Translation gives CASSSPGARTYEQYF.

The chain couples TRBV4-2 to TRBJ2-3; D uncertain. CDR1 LGHNA and CDR2 YNFKEQ come from the germline V gene. Between the trimmed V and J ends, which lost 0 bases and 5 bases, there was a span of 9 bases. The CDR3 loop spans 14 amino acids. As DNA, the CDR3 is TGTGCCAGCAGCCAAGATTCCTGGCGAGATACGCAGTATTTT. Residues: CASSQDSWRDTQYF.

At least ten counts were recorded for this clonotype. CDR3 loop: CASSLVLGTDTQYF. For the CDR3, the DNA is TGTGCCAGCAGCTTGGTCTTAGGCACAGATACGCAGTATTTT. J is TRBJ2-3 and V is TRBV5-6; D is unresolved. This CDR3 comprises 14 residues. V lost 0 bases and J lost 1, with 6 bases in between. The germline V gene encodes CDR1 SGHDT and CDR2 YYEEEE.

This clonotype came up a few times. This chain uses TRBV19 with TRBJ1-2, with D possibly being TRBD1 (6 bases). V dropped 3 bases and J dropped 7 bases, with 18 bases sitting between them. Germline loops: CDR1 LNHDA, CDR2 SQIVND (reference sequence). The CDR3 loop spans 15 amino acids. CDR3 region: CASSILLGGAGGYTF. CDR3 nucleotides: TGTGCCAGTAGTATCCTTCTTGGGGGGGCCGGTGGCTACACCTTC.

This clonotype was found many times. The CDR3: CASSSSAGAQETQYF. DNA for the CDR3: TGCGCCAGCAGCTCATCTGCAGGGGCCCAAGAGACCCAGTACTTC. The V call is TRBV5-1, the J call TRBJ2-5; possibly TRBD1 for D (6 bases). With 3 bases removed from V and 1 base from J, the gap between germline ends came to 13 bases. Germline V CDR1 and CDR2: SGHRS, YFSETQ. This CDR3 region has 15 residues.

This clonotype was observed a few times. V usage is TRBV4-1 and J usage is TRBJ2-1; 11 positions match TRBD2. The ends lost 3 bases at V and 4 bases at J; junction bases unmatched: 5. There are 16 residues in the CDR3. Germline V gene sequence: CDR1 MGHRA, CDR2 YSYEKL. The DNA of the CDR3 is TGCGCCAGCAGCCATCCTAGCGGGGGGTCTTACAATGAGCAGTTCTTC. It codes for CASSHPSGGSYNEQFF.

This clonotype was recorded a few times. The chain is built from TRBV2 and TRBJ2-1, with D unclear. From germline, CDR1 is SNHLY and CDR2 FYNNEI. The CDR3 spans 14 residues. V lost 0 bases, J lost 6 bases, and 9 bases lay in between. The CDR3 DNA reads TGTGCCAGCAGTGAAGCGGACGTGCTCAATGAGCAGTTCTTC. This gives the protein CASSEADVLNEQFF.

This clonotype was picked up a small number of times. This rearrangement joins TRBV7-9 to TRBJ2-1, with no clear D. CDR3 length: 12 amino acids. The V gene lost 2 bases and the J gene lost 8 bases, with 7 bases spanning the gap. Germline V gives CDR1 SEHNR, CDR2 FQNEAQ (reference sequence). The CDR3 loop reads CASSLTAHEQFF. The CDR3 DNA reads as TGTGCCAGCAGCTTAACGGCGCATGAGCAGTTCTTC.

A few counts support this clonotype. The CDR3 loop reads CASSLSRGANYGYTF. CDR3 nucleotides: TGTGCCAGCAGCTTATCCCGGGGAGCTAACTATGGCTACACCTTC. The chain carries TRBV11-2 and TRBJ1-2; D is undetermined. This CDR3 has 15 amino acids. The germline CDR1 and CDR2 sequences are SGHAT and FQNNGV. The V and J ends lost 2 bases and 0 bases respectively, with 10 bases between them.

There are a few counts of this clonotype. V and J are TRBV19 and TRBJ2-2, with 9 bases lining up with TRBD2. The CDR3 is 15 residues long. Germline values: CDR1 LNHDA, CDR2 SQIVND (reference sequence). V dropped 7 bases and J dropped 1; count of bases not matched to a gene: 4. CDR3 sequence: CASKGGRENTGELFF. CDR3 nucleotide sequence: TGTGCCAGTAAAGGCGGGAGGGAGAACACCGGGGAGCTGTTTTTT. The full variable domain, its missing parts supplied by reference TRBV19 and TRBJ2-2, is DGGITQSPKYLFRKEGQNVTLSCEQNLNHDAMYWYRQDPGQGLRLIYYSQIVNDFQKGDIAEGYSVSREKKESFPLTVTSAQKNPTAFYLCASKGGRENTGELFFGEGSRLTVL.

The gene calls are TRBV4-1 and TRBJ2-1; the D gene is possibly TRBD1 (5 bases). V lost 2 bases to trimming and J lost 4 bases, with 9 bases between them. CDR3 length: 14 amino acids. CDR1 is MGHRA, CDR2 YSYEKL, per germline. The CDR3 DNA reads as TGCGCCAGCAGCCAATTGACAGCGTACAATGAGCAGTTCTTC. Translated: CASSQLTAYNEQFF.

This clonotype was seen a few times. The chain recombines TRBV5-1 with TRBJ2-1; 14 bases agree with TRBD2. CDR1 and CDR2 (germline): SGHRS, YFSETQ. The CDR3 has 17 amino acids. The junction had 6 bases not matched to a gene; V was cut back by 3 bases and J by 4 bases. CDR3 region: CASSYGTSGSRYNEQFF. CDR3 nucleotides: TGCGCCAGCAGCTACGGGACTAGCGGGAGCCGGTACAATGAGCAGTTCTTC.

The gene calls are TRBV2 and TRBJ1-1; 9 nucleotides agree with TRBD1. The V segment lost 3 bases and the J segment 1 base; nucleotides outside the gene matches: 6. The CDR3 loop spans 16 amino acids. CDR1 is SNHLY, CDR2 FYNNEI, per germline. In nucleotides, the CDR3 is TGTGCCAGCAGTGAGAACAGGGGGCCCGCGAACACTGAAGCTTTCTTT. It yields the protein CASSENRGPANTEAFF.

The J gene is TRBJ2-3, the V gene TRBV4-1; TRBD2 matches at 8 bases. In germline, CDR1 is MGHRA, CDR2 YSYEKL. V dropped 1 base and J dropped 0; count of bases not matched to a gene: 6. This CDR3 comprises 17 residues. CDR3 in DNA: TGCGCCAGCAGCCAAGCGCCCCTAGCGGGCAGCACAGATACGCAGTATTTT. Encoded protein: CASSQAPLAGSTDTQYF.

This chain connects TRBV29-1 to TRBJ1-2; D is ambiguous. The CDR3 loop spans 11 amino acids. Germline CDR1 SQVTM, CDR2 ANQGSEA. Trimming took off 4 bases at V and 8 bases at J, with 11 bases between the two ends. CDR3 sequence: CSVVGYEGYTF. In nucleotides, the CDR3 is TGCAGCGTTGTTGGGTATGAGGGCTACACCTTC.

The V gene is TRBV4-1, the J gene TRBJ2-2; TRBD2 aligns across 9 bases. In germline, CDR1 is MGHRA, CDR2 YSYEKL. Germline trimming cut 4 bases from V and 4 bases from J; bases unmatched to any gene: 7. The CDR3 has 16 amino acids. The CDR3 protein is CASSLRTSEPTGELFF. The CDR3 DNA reads TGCGCCAGCAGCCTCCGGACTAGCGAGCCCACCGGGGAGCTGTTTTTT.

There are many counts of this clonotype. The chain is built from TRBV29-1 and TRBJ2-1; TRBD2 aligns across 9 bases. Trimming took 6 bases from V and 7 from J; bases not matched to a gene: 10. CDR3 size: 14 residues. The germline CDR1 and CDR2 sequences are SQVTM and ANQGSEA. Written as DNA, the CDR3 is TGCAGCGTGGGGCGGGAGGGCCGAAGAAATGAGCAGTTCTTC. As protein: CSVGREGRRNEQFF.

This clonotype came up many times. The V call is TRBV5-1, the J call TRBJ2-1; maybe TRBD1 (6 bases). Trimming pared 4 bases from V and 9 bases from J, leaving 17 bases between. This CDR3 contains 14 residues. In germline, CDR1 is SGHRS, CDR2 YFSETQ. The CDR3 spells CASSTLQGGAEQFF. CDR3 in DNA: TGCGCCAGCAGCACGCTACAGGGTGGTGCTGAGCAGTTCTTC.

The V gene is TRBV14, the J gene TRBJ2-7; D not resolved. The V and J ends lost 0 bases and 4 bases respectively, with 13 bases between them. This CDR3 is 15 amino acids long. CDR1 and CDR2 (germline): SGHDN, FVKESK. The CDR3 reads CASSQEEIYGYEQYV. The CDR3 DNA sequence: TGTGCCAGCAGCCAAGAAGAAATATACGGGTACGAGCAGTACGTC.